A selection of T cell receptor beta chains follows, all from one sample in a study of T cell responses to AZD1222 COVID-19 vaccine. This table comes from immunoSEQ multiplex PCR, and its TCRdb copy is limited to in-frame clones, with some not included. Of some 130,000 clones in the sample, 70% to 90% are singletons; the top ten hold 1.9%. Specimen: peripheral blood, collected on day 0 of AZD1222 vaccination. All receptors derive from an adult in good health. Each CDR3 is given with its conserved first and last residue. D genes are given only for firm matches. Some rows have no size entry. The others give once, few or many, or a class for an expanded clone.

once	TRBV10-3	NA	TRBJ1-1	TGTGCCATCAGTGAGCCGACAGGGAACACTGAAGCTTTCTTT	CAISEPTGNTEAFF
NA	TRBV5-1	NA	TRBJ1-1	TGCGCCAGCAGCGTTTTTGGGGCAGGAGACACTGAAGCTTTCTTT	CASSVFGAGDTEAFF
NA	TRBV19	NA	TRBJ1-5	TGTGCCAGTACAGGGAAGGGGAGCCCCAATCAGCCCCAGCATTTT	CASTGKGSPNQPQHF
NA	TRBV7-9	NA	TRBJ1-5	TGTGCCAGCAGTGAACGGCTCCAGCATTTT	CASSERLQHF
NA	TRBV5-4	TRBD1	TRBJ1-2	TGTGCCAGCAGCTTTTACCCGACAGGGAATGTCGATGGCTACACCTTC	CASSFYPTGNVDGYTF
NA	TRBV5-1	TRBD1	TRBJ2-5	TGCGCCAGCAGCCTCTGGGACAGGGAGATTAAAGAGACCCAGTACTTC	CASSLWDREIKETQYF
NA	TRBV15	TRBD1	TRBJ1-2	TGTGCCACTAGGAGAAACAGGGGTGACTATGGCTACACCTTC	CATRRNRGDYGYTF
NA	TRBV28	NA	TRBJ2-7	TGTGCCAGCAGTTTAATGACGAGGAGGGCCGAGCAGTACTTC	CASSLMTRRAEQYF
once	TRBV28	NA	TRBJ2-1	TGTGCCAGCAGTTCTCCGACTGGGCGCAAATACAATGAGCAGTTCTTC	CASSSPTGRKYNEQFF
NA	TRBV7-9	NA	TRBJ2-3	TGTGCCAGCAGCTTAGATCGCGATACGCAGTATTTT	CASSLDRDTQYF
NA	TRBV4-2	TRBD1	TRBJ1-2	TGTGCCAGCACCCAGACGGGACAGCAAAACTATGGCTACACCTTC	CASTQTGQQNYGYTF
NA	TRBV4-3	TRBD1	TRBJ1-2	TGCGCCAGCAGCCAAGGGACAGGGGGCGGCGGCTACACCTTC	CASSQGTGGGGYTF
NA	TRBV9	TRBD1	TRBJ1-1	TGTGCCAGCAGCATAGCGGACAGGGGTGGGATTGGTGTTGAAGCTTTCTTT	CASSIADRGGIGVEAFF
few	TRBV18	NA	TRBJ1-3	TGTGCCAGCTCACCAGGGGACACCATATATTTT	CASSPGDTIYF
NA	TRBV3-1/TRBV3-2	TRBD1	TRBJ1-1	TGTGCCAGCAGCCCATCCGGGACAGGTTTGAACACTGAAGCTTTCTTT	CASSPSGTGLNTEAFF
NA	TRBV9	TRBD2	TRBJ2-1	TGTGCCAGCAGCGGACTAGCGGGGCACAATGAGCAGTTCTTC	CASSGLAGHNEQFF
NA	TRBV7-8	TRBD1	TRBJ1-1	TGTGCCAGCAGCTTGATCATGACAGGGTTCGGAGCTTTCTTT	CASSLIMTGFGAFF
NA	TRBV3-1/TRBV3-2	NA	TRBJ1-3	TGTGCCAGCAGCACCGCAGGAAACACCATATATTTT	CASSTAGNTIYF
NA	TRBV5-3	NA	TRBJ1-2	TGTGCCAGAAGCTGCGACAGCTGTAACTATGGCTACACCTTC	CARSCDSCNYGYTF
NA	TRBV24-1	NA	TRBJ2-1	TGTGCCACCAGTGGGAGTTCCAAGGGCAATGAGCAGTTCTTC	CATSGSSKGNEQFF
NA	TRBV7-2	NA	TRBJ2-2	TGTGCCAGCCCCTTAGGGACAAGCCAAATTAACACCGGGGAGCTGTTTTTT	CASPLGTSQINTGELFF
NA	TRBV27	NA	TRBJ2-3	TGTGCCAGCAGTTTAGGGGGAGGAAGGGATACGCAGTATTTT	CASSLGGGRDTQYF
NA	TRBV4-1	NA	TRBJ1-4	TGCGCCAGCAGCCAAGATGAGGGTGCAACTAATGAAAAACTGTTTTTT	CASSQDEGATNEKLFF
NA	TRBV29-1	TRBD1	TRBJ1-2	TGCAGCGTTGAAGATCGACAGGGGACTAACTATGGCTACACCTTC	CSVEDRQGTNYGYTF
NA	TRBV7-3	TRBD1	TRBJ1-2	TGTGCCAGCAGCTTATCCGGGACAGACAACTATGGCTACACCTTC	CASSLSGTDNYGYTF
NA	TRBV11-1	NA	TRBJ1-1	TGTGCCAGCAGCTTAGAACACTCGAACACTGAAGCTTTCTTT	CASSLEHSNTEAFF
NA	TRBV2	TRBD2	TRBJ2-7	TGTGCCAGCAGTGAAACTAGCGGTATATACGAGCAGTACTTC	CASSETSGIYEQYF
NA	TRBV6-5	NA	TRBJ1-1	TGTGCCAGCAGTTATGGACAGACCACTGAAGCTTTCTTT	CASSYGQTTEAFF
few	TRBV29-1	NA	TRBJ2-7	TGCAGCGTTCGGCTACAGAGCTACGAGCAGTACTTC	CSVRLQSYEQYF
NA	TRBV5-1	TRBD2	TRBJ2-2	TGCGCCAGCAGCGCATCTAGCGGGAGCGGTCGGGGCGGGGAGCTGTTTTTT	CASSASSGSGRGGELFF
NA	TRBV5-5	NA	TRBJ1-5	TGTGCCAGCAGCTCCCAAAACGCAGGGGTTCAGCCCCAGCATTTT	CASSSQNAGVQPQHF
NA	TRBV12-5	TRBD1	TRBJ1-2	TGTGCTAGTGGTTTTGGGACAGGAGGCTATGGCTACACCTTC	CASGFGTGGYGYTF
NA	TRBV5-4	NA	TRBJ1-3	TGTGCCAGCAGCGATACAGCTGGAAACACCATATATTTT	CASSDTAGNTIYF
NA	TRBV6-5	NA	TRBJ1-1	TGTGCCAGCAGCAGACTAGGACGGCACACTGAAGCTTTCTTT	CASSRLGRHTEAFF
NA	TRBV18	NA	TRBJ1-2	TGTGCCAGCTCACCAGAGGGCGCAGCCTATGGCTACACCTTC	CASSPEGAAYGYTF
NA	TRBV18	NA	TRBJ1-1	TGTGCCAGCTCACCAAAGACGAACACTGAAGCTTTCTTT	CASSPKTNTEAFF
NA	TRBV9	TRBD2	TRBJ2-7	TGTGCCAGCAGCGGAACTAGCGGGGGATACGAGCAGTACTTC	CASSGTSGGYEQYF
NA	TRBV27	NA	TRBJ1-1	TGTGCCAGCAGTTTCTCACCGAACACTGAAGCTTTCTTT	CASSFSPNTEAFF
few	TRBV29-1	NA	TRBJ1-2	TGCAGCGCTGAGGTTATCGGGTACTCTCGGGGCTACACCTTC	CSAEVIGYSRGYTF
NA	TRBV24-1	TRBD1	TRBJ1-1	TGTGCCACCAGTGATCAGGGACAGGGGGCTCTTGAAGCTTTCTTT	CATSDQGQGALEAFF
NA	TRBV15	TRBD2	TRBJ2-5	TGTGCCACCAGCAGAGATCGGGGGGGGTACCAAGAGACCCAGTACTTC	CATSRDRGGYQETQYF
NA	TRBV7-2	NA	TRBJ1-6	TGTGCCAGCAGCTTAATGGCTCCCCGAGATTCACCCCTCCACTTT	CASSLMAPRDSPLHF
NA	TRBV7-9	NA	TRBJ2-7	TGTGCCAGCAGCTTAGCCGGGTTCGAATACGAGCAGTACTTC	CASSLAGFEYEQYF
few	TRBV5-1	TRBD2	TRBJ2-1	TGCGCCAGCAGGCCAACCCTAGCGGGAGGGTACAATGAGCAGTTCTTC	CASRPTLAGGYNEQFF
NA	TRBV30	NA	TRBJ1-4	TGTGCCTGGAGGATGGGGTCAGCAACTAATGAAAAACTGTTTTTT	CAWRMGSATNEKLFF
NA	TRBV6-5	TRBD1	TRBJ1-5	TGTGCCAGCAGTTACGGGACAGGGGGCTCACAGCCCCAGCATTTT	CASSYGTGGSQPQHF
many	TRBV5-6	TRBD1	TRBJ1-1	TGTGCCAGCAGCTATCCGGGACAGGAAGCTTTCTTT	CASSYPGQEAFF
NA	TRBV28	NA	TRBJ1-4	TGTGCCAGCAGTTTATCCTTGGCGAGAAATGAAAAACTGTTTTTT	CASSLSLARNEKLFF
NA	TRBV7-2	NA	TRBJ1-2	TGTGCCAGCAGCTTAGTTGCGGGAGGCTACACCTTC	CASSLVAGGYTF
NA	TRBV28	TRBD1	TRBJ1-1	TGTGCCAGCAGTTTACTGGGACAGGGGTCGAGGACTGAAGCTTTCTTT	CASSLLGQGSRTEAFF
NA	TRBV5-1	NA	TRBJ2-1	TGCGCCAGCAGCTTGGGACAGGAGAGGCAGTTCTTC	CASSLGQERQFF
NA	TRBV6-4	TRBD1	TRBJ2-1	TGTGCCAGCAGCCGGACAGGTTCCGCCAATGAGCAGTTCTTC	CASSRTGSANEQFF
NA	TRBV19	NA	TRBJ1-3	TGTGCCAGTAGTCCGAAAGGGTTGCCGGCAGAGCCTGGAAACACCATATATTTT	CASSPKGLPAEPGNTIYF
NA	TRBV15	TRBD1	TRBJ1-5	TGTGCCACCAGCAGAACCGGGACAGGGGTATCATATGGGGCTCAGCCCCAGCATTTT	CATSRTGTGVSYGAQPQHF
NA	TRBV5-1	TRBD2	TRBJ2-7	TGCGCCAGCCGACTAGCGCCCTCCTACGAGCAGTACTTC	CASRLAPSYEQYF
NA	TRBV5-1	NA	TRBJ2-7	TGCGCCAGCAGCGCGGACACGTTAACCTACGAGCAGTACTTC	CASSADTLTYEQYF
NA	TRBV7-3	TRBD1	TRBJ1-1	TGTGCCAGCAGTTTCGACCCCGGGACAGGGGGAACAGCTTTCTTT	CASSFDPGTGGTAFF
NA	TRBV7-2	NA	TRBJ1-6	TGTGCCAGCAGCTTCGGGGGGTCTAATTCACCCCTCCACTTT	CASSFGGSNSPLHF
NA	TRBV30	NA	TRBJ1-1	TGTGCCTGGATATGGCTTTCTGAAGCTTTCTTT	CAWIWLSEAFF